The clone carrying this TCR beta chain was counted ten times or more. Antigen unknown. The data were taken from a study of T cells after yellow fever vaccination. Overall study findings and caveats: Booster samples showed a return of most primary-vaccination clones (under 97% CD4, approximately 88% CD8). Clonotypes found in both CD4 and CD8 compartments made up a small share. Peaking faster, on day 5 versus 15, the secondary response was nonetheless weaker.

Generation of TCR cDNA used 5'RACE template switching (which added a universal primer site and UMIs). TCRdb itself ran the 5' RACE reads through MiXCR, one entry per CDR3 protein. The sample has about 310,000 distinct CDR3 sequences, roughly 3.5% seen once. The CDR3 covers 19 residues. The V gene lost 0 bases and the J gene lost 3 bases, with 25 bases spanning the gap. Germline lookup yields CDR1 SGDLS and CDR2 YYNGEE. This clonotype was obtained from a man aged 18 to 30 who received the YFV17D yellow fever vaccine. The input for sequencing was PBMCs, taken on the day of the yellow fever booster vaccination. The chain couples TRBV9 to TRBJ2-7, with a possible D match to TRBD1 (6 bases). CDR3: CASSVDLKGEAGQDYEQYV. For the CDR3, the DNA is TGTGCCAGCAGCGTAGACCTCAAGGGGGAAGCCGGACAAGACTACGAGCAGTACGTC.